Sequencing of this T cell receptor (beta chain) was carried out in a study of cytomegalovirus exposure and HLA in healthy donors. Study outcomes and limitations: Some TCR beta chains (164 of them) were listed as cytomegalovirus-associated.

CDR3 length: 13 amino acids. After removal of 4 bases from V and 1 base from J, the junction contained 2 bases not matched to a gene. Germline-derived CDR1 and CDR2 are SQVTM and ANQGSEA. For this clone: Its target is unknown.

This PCR relied on a set of 60 Vbeta primers and 13 Jbeta primers. Sequenced by immunoSEQ multiplex PCR; TCRdb stores in-frame clones only, minus some. Recorded for this sample: about 170,000 clones. Sequencing was carried out using PBMCs. This sequence joins TRBV29-1 and TRBJ2-7, with TRBD1 identical over 9 bases. The TCR originated in a woman aged 55 to 70 in good health and CMV-seronegative. The CDR3 DNA follows: TGCAGCGTTGGGACAGGGGAATCCTACGAGCAGTACTTC. Its translation is CSVGTGESYEQYF.